This record covers a single TCR beta chain. Its antigen is currently unknown. With 1 base clipped from V and 3 bases from J, the junction kept 8 bases outside the gene matches. Per germline, CDR1 SGHAT and CDR2 FQNNGV. The CDR3 covers 16 residues. Expressed TCRB transcripts were sequenced after all isolated RNA was converted to cDNA. Assay: immunoSEQ multiplex PCR; the TCRdb copy retains only in-frame clones and omits some. The sample holds around 50,000 clones, around 45% seen once. This sample was taken from a study of beta chain features in type 1 diabetes. Study-level findings and limits: There was a moderate but significant shortening of TCRB CDR3s in all four CD4+ subsets of Type 1 diabetes patients.

One heparinised draw of blood, averaging about 110 mL, came from each donor. Based on CD45RO/CCR7/CD25/CD127/CD95/CD27, CD4+ regulatory, stem cell-like memory, naive and central memory cells were sorted. Sequencing was carried out using stem cell memory CD4+ T cells from blood. The receptor was isolated from a man aged 30-40 years with type 1 diabetes. The rearrangement joins TRBV11-2 to TRBJ2-5; 7 nucleotides agree with TRBD1. The CDR3 DNA reads as TGTGCCAGCAGCTTAGGAGTCGGCGACAGGGAAGAGACCCAGTACTTC. Its translation is CASSLGVGDREETQYF.